This T cell receptor (beta chain) was sequenced in a study of T cell responses to AZD1222 COVID-19 vaccine. CDR3 size: 15 residues. Germline values: CDR1 LGHDT, CDR2 YNNKEL (reference sequence). V was shortened by 5 bases and J by 10 bases, with 18 bases between the two germline ends. Assay used: immunoSEQ multiplex PCR; TCRdb lists only in-frame clones, some missing. The sample holds 95,000 to 150,000 clones; 85% to 90% are singletons and the top ten take roughly 11%. The sequence was obtained from an adult in good health. This chain joins TRBV3-1 (or the pseudogene TRBV3-2) and TRBJ1-6, with TRBD1 as a possible D gene (6 bases). The material sequenced was peripheral blood, taken on day 0 of MenACWY control vaccination. As DNA, the CDR3 is TGTGCCAGCAGCTTAGGGGGTGGGGTAGGGTCACCCCTCCACTTT. This encodes CASSLGGGVGSPLHF.